The clone carrying this T cell receptor (beta chain) has a single count. Antigen: not known. CDR3 length: 16 residues. Germline V gene lookup returns CDR1 SGDLS and CDR2 YYNGEE. The V and J ends lost 0 bases and 5 bases respectively, with 14 bases between them. The sample comes from a study of Ad26.COV2.S vaccination and SARS-CoV-2 variants. Study observations and caveats: Placebo recipients showed lower spike-specific TCR breadth than vaccinees.

Libraries were prepared by immunoSEQ multiplex PCR; TCRdb keeps only in-frame clonotypes and omits some of them. The sample gives some 180,000 clones, roughly 87% of which show up once; about 5.9% is in the top ten. This receptor was obtained from a human donor who had recovered from COVID-19. The sequencing used peripheral blood, collected after recovery from COVID-19. This rearrangement joins TRBV9 to TRBJ2-2; D possibly corresponds to TRBD2 (6 bases). CDR3 DNA: TGTGCCAGCAGCGTAGCTGGGAGGAGGCTTACCGGGGAGCTGTTTTTT. Its protein is CASSVAGRRLTGELFF.